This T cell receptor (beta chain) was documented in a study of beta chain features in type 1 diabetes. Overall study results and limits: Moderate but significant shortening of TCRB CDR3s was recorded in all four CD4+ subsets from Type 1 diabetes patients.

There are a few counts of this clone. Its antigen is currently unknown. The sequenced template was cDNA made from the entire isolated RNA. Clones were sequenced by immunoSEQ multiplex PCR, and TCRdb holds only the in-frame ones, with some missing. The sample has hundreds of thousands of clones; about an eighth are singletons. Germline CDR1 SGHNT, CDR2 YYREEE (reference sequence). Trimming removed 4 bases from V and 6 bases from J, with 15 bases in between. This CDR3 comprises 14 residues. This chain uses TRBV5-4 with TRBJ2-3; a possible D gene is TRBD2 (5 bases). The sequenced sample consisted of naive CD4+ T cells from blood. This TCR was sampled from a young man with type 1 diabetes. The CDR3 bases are TGTGCCAGCAGCCTAGCTATCGGAGCGGATACGCAGTATTTT. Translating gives CASSLAIGADTQYF. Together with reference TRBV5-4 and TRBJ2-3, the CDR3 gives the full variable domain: ETGVTQSPTHLIKTRGQQVTLRCSSQSGHNTVSWYQQALGQGPQFIFQYYREEENGRGNFPPRFSGLQFPNYSSELNVNALELDDSALYLCASSLAIGADTQYFGPGTRLTVL.